These T cell receptor beta chains were read from a single sample in a study of technical replicates of blood from four donors. Assay: immunoSEQ multiplex PCR; the TCRdb copy retains only in-frame clones and omits some. The table shows 76,000 or so clones, with 80% to 90% occurring only once. The sequencing input was PBMCs. These receptors were taken from a human donor in good health. Some clones in this sample may be carry-over from other donors' samples. Each CDR3 is given with its conserved first and last residue. The order of the fields is clone size, J gene, CDR3 length, D gene, V gene, CDR3 protein, CDR3 DNA. A D gene is named only where the DNA matches it firmly. Clone size is shown for a subset of rows, as once, few, many or a class of expanded clone.

-	TRBJ1-5	17	-	TRBV7-2	CASSTENRPWANQPQHF	TGTGCCAGCAGCACCGAAAATAGACCTTGGGCTAATCAGCCCCAGCATTTT
-	TRBJ2-7	15	-	TRBV19	CARGPRTDYSYEQYF	TGTGCCAGAGGCCCCCGGACAGATTACTCCTACGAGCAGTACTTC
-	TRBJ2-3	18	TRBD2	TRBV4-3	CASSQGTSGGPNTDTQYF	TGCGCCAGCAGCCAAGGGACTAGCGGGGGGCCGAACACAGATACGCAGTATTTT
few	TRBJ2-7	14	-	TRBV7-2	CASSFYLSSYEQYF	TGTGCCAGCAGCTTTTATCTTAGCTCCTACGAGCAGTACTTC
-	TRBJ2-5	17	-	TRBV19	CASSMGRNPRRQETQYF	TGTGCCAGTAGTATGGGGAGGAACCCCCGCCGCCAAGAGACCCAGTACTTC
-	TRBJ2-1	14	TRBD1	TRBV4-1	CASSRRDRDNEQFF	TGCGCCAGCAGCCGCCGGGACAGAGACAATGAGCAGTTCTTC
-	TRBJ2-2	16	TRBD2	TRBV4-1	CASSQGVAGSTGELFF	TGCGCCAGCAGCCAAGGAGTAGCGGGGAGCACCGGGGAGCTGTTTTTT
-	TRBJ1-4	13	TRBD1	TRBV18	CASSQGADEKLFF	TGTGCCAGCTCACAGGGGGCTGATGAAAAACTGTTTTTT
-	TRBJ1-4	15	-	TRBV16	CASSQVQAANEKLFF	TGTGCCAGCAGCCAAGTACAGGCAGCTAATGAAAAACTGTTTTTT
-	TRBJ1-2	17	TRBD1	TRBV27	CASSSRDRVRQTYGYTF	TGTGCCAGCAGTTCCCGGGACAGGGTTCGCCAAACCTACGGCTACACCTTC
-	TRBJ2-5	14	-	TRBV7-9	CASAISGFRETQYF	TGTGCCAGCGCCATTAGCGGCTTCCGAGAGACCCAGTACTTC
-	TRBJ2-1	17	TRBD2	TRBV28	CASSSRLAGGPLNEQFF	TGTGCCAGCAGTTCTCGACTAGCGGGAGGGCCTCTCAATGAGCAGTTCTTC
-	TRBJ2-4	19	TRBD1	TRBV19	CASSLGSRDSKLAKNIQYF	TGTGCCAGTAGTCTCGGGTCTAGGGACAGCAAACTAGCCAAAAACATTCAGTACTTC
-	TRBJ1-5	14	-	TRBV30	CAYSLTGSNQPQHF	TGTGCCTATAGCTTGACAGGTTCCAATCAGCCCCAGCATTTT
-	TRBJ2-7	12	TRBD2	TRBV27	CASSPAGGPEYF	TGTGCCAGCAGTCCAGCGGGGGGGCCAGAGTACTTC
-	TRBJ2-2	14	TRBD1	TRBV11-2	CASSQTGGTGELFF	TGTGCCAGCAGCCAAACAGGGGGTACCGGGGAGCTGTTTTTT
-	TRBJ2-5	17	TRBD2	TRBV7-3	CASSLSVGLAGQETQYF	TGTGCCAGCAGCTTATCAGTAGGACTAGCGGGCCAAGAGACCCAGTACTTC
-	TRBJ1-1	13	-	TRBV4-1	CASRGLDWTEAFF	TGCGCCAGCAGGGGCCTCGATTGGACTGAAGCTTTCTTT
-	TRBJ2-3	17	TRBD1	TRBV7-9	CASSLARTGMYTDTQYF	TGTGCCAGCAGCTTAGCCCGGACAGGGATGTACACAGATACGCAGTATTTT
-	TRBJ1-3	14	-	TRBV4-1	CASSPPGSGNTIYF	TGCGCCAGCAGCCCGCCGGGGTCTGGAAACACCATATATTTT
-	TRBJ2-2	16	TRBD2	TRBV7-2	CASSLLAGGHTGELFF	TGTGCCAGCAGCTTACTAGCGGGAGGGCACACCGGGGAGCTGTTTTTT
-	TRBJ1-2	15	-	TRBV9	CASFGRRARGYGYTF	TGTGCCAGCTTCGGGCGGCGGGCGCGCGGCTATGGCTACACCTTC
-	TRBJ1-1	15	-	TRBV5-1	CASSLDRSGNTEAFF	TGCGCCAGCAGCTTGGACAGGTCTGGGAACACTGAAGCTTTCTTT
-	TRBJ1-1	15	-	TRBV11-2	CASSLKTVMNTEAFF	TGTGCCAGCAGCTTAAAGACAGTTATGAACACTGAAGCTTTCTTT
-	TRBJ2-7	14	-	TRBV21-1	CASERLDGSYEQYF	TGTGCCAGCGAACGACTAGACGGCTCCTACGAGCAGTACTTC
once	TRBJ2-7	14	-	TRBV6-5	CASNRRKEAYEQYF	TGTGCCAGCAACAGGCGTAAGGAAGCTTACGAGCAGTACTTC
-	TRBJ2-7	14	TRBD1	TRBV7-2	CASSFLTGSPEQYF	TGTGCCAGCAGCTTCCTGACAGGGTCCCCCGAGCAGTACTTC
once	TRBJ1-5	16	-	TRBV5-1	CASSPGAQGNQEPQHF	TGCGCCAGCAGCCCCGGGGCGCAGGGGAATCAGGAGCCCCAGCATTTT
-	TRBJ2-7	16	TRBD2	TRBV19	CASSPHTSGGDYEQYF	TGTGCCAGTAGTCCCCATACTAGCGGGGGGGACTACGAGCAGTACTTC
-	TRBJ2-1	16	-	TRBV6-6	CASSYSRLPKDNEQFF	TGTGCCAGCAGTTACTCGAGACTACCCAAGGACAATGAGCAGTTCTTC
few	TRBJ1-5	12	-	TRBV12-5	CASGFQTWPQHF	TGTGCTAGTGGTTTTCAAACATGGCCCCAGCATTTT
-	TRBJ1-2	13	-	TRBV29-1	CSVGGAEGYGYTF	TGCAGCGTTGGTGGGGCGGAGGGCTATGGCTACACCTTC
few	TRBJ1-4	14	-	TRBV27	CASSSQGHVEKLFF	TGTGCCAGCAGTTCACAGGGCCACGTTGAAAAACTGTTTTTT
-	TRBJ2-5	13	-	TRBV10-3	CAISEARGETQYF	TGTGCCATCAGTGAGGCTAGGGGAGAGACCCAGTACTTC
-	TRBJ2-7	14	TRBD2	TRBV7-9	CASSPLAEIYEQYF	TGTGCCAGCAGTCCTCTAGCGGAAATCTACGAGCAGTACTTC
-	TRBJ2-7	16	TRBD2	TRBV5-1	CASSLTPLAGSYEQYF	TGCGCCAGCAGCTTGACACCCCTAGCGGGATCATACGAGCAGTACTTC
few	TRBJ1-1	17	-	TRBV9	CASSVSQFRDNNTEAFF	TGTGCCAGCAGCGTATCCCAATTCCGGGACAACAACACTGAAGCTTTCTTT
-	TRBJ2-7	15	TRBD1	TRBV27	CASSFSGTGVYEQYF	TGTGCCAGCAGTTTTTCCGGGACAGGGGTTTACGAGCAGTACTTC
once	TRBJ2-5	13	-	TRBV5-1	CASNRDTQETQYF	TGCGCCAGCAACCGGGACACACAAGAGACCCAGTACTTC
once	TRBJ2-7	14	TRBD1	TRBV27	CASSQGGRASEQYF	TGTGCCAGCAGTCAAGGGGGCAGGGCGAGTGAGCAGTACTTC
-	TRBJ1-1	12	-	TRBV10-3	CAISEGAAQGFF	TGTGCCATCAGTGAGGGGGCAGCCCAAGGTTTCTTT
once	TRBJ2-7	11	-	TRBV20-1	CSALNTNEQYF	TGCAGTGCTTTAAATACTAACGAGCAGTACTTC
-	TRBJ1-6	15	TRBD1	TRBV4-2	CASSLRQGAGSPLHF	TGTGCCAGCAGCCTGAGACAGGGGGCAGGATCACCCCTCCACTTT